This TCR beta chain originates from a study of blood T cell repertoires in COVID-19. Study-wide background: T cells, B-cell-depleted T cells, or PBMCs supplied cDNA or gDNA.

Repertoires were generated with immunoSEQ multiplex PCR, while TCRdb's copy carries only in-frame clones and drops some. In the table there are over 300,000 clones, around 83% of which are singletons. The receptor was isolated from a woman aged 50 to 60 with acute or convalescent COVID-19. The sequenced sample consisted of peripheral blood.

The CDR3: CASSQDPVGSSYEQYF. In nucleotides, the CDR3 is TGCGCCAGCAGCCAAGATCCTGTAGGGAGCTCCTACGAGCAGTACTTC. V and J are TRBV4-3 and TRBJ2-7; perhaps TRBD2 as D (5 bases). This CDR3 comprises 16 residues. Deletions cut 0 bases from V and 0 bases from J, with 12 bases between. CDR1 and CDR2 (germline): LGHNA, YSLEER.